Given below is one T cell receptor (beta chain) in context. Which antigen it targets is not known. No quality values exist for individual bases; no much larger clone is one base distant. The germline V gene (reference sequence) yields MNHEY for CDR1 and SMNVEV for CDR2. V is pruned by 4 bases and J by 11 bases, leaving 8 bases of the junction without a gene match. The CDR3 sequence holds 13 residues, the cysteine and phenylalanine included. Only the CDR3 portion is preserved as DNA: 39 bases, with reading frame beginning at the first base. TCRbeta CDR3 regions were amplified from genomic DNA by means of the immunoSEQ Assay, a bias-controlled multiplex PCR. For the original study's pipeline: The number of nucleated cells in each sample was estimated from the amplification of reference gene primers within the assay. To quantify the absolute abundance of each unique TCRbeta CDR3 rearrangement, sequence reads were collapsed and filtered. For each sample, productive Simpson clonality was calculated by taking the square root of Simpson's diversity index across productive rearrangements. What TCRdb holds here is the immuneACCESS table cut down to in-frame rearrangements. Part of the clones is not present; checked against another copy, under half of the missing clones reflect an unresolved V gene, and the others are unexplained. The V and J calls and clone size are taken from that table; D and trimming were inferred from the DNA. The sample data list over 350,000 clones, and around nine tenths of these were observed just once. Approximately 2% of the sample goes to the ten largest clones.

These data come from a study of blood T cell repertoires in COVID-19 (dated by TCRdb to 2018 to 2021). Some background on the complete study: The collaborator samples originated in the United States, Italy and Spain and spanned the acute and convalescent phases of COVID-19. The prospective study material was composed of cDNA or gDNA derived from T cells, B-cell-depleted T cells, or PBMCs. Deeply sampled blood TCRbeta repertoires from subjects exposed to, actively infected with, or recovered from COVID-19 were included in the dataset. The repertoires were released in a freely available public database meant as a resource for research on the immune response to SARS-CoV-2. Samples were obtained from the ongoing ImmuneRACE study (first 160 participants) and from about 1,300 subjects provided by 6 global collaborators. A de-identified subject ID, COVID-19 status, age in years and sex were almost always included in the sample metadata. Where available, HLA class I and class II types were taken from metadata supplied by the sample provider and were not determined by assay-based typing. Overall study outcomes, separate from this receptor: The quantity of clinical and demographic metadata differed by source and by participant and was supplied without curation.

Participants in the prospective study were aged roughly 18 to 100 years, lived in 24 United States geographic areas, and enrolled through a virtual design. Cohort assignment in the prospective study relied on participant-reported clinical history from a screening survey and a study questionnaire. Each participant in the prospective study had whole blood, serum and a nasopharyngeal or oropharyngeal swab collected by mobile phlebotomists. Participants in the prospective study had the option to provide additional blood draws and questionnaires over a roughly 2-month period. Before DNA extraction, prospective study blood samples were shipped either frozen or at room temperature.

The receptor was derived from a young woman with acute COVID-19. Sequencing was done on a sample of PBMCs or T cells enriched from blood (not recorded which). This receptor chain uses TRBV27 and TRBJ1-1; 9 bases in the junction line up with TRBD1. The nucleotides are TGTGCCAGCAGTTCGGGACAGGGCACAAGGGCTTTCTTT. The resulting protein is CASSSGQGTRAFF.